The 17 T cell receptor beta chains presented below share a single source sample, sequenced in a study of blood T cell repertoires in COVID-19. Data came from immunoSEQ multiplex PCR; TCRdb stores just in-frame clones and leaves some out. The sample contains about 440,000 clones, more than 70% of which appear only once. What was sequenced was peripheral blood. These receptors originate from a woman in her forties or fifties with COVID-19, enrolled during active disease.

The sample holds one count of this clone. Here the CDR3 DNA reads TGTGCTAGTGGTTTGGTCGAGACTAGCGGGGTGGCTAGCACAGATACGCAGTATTTT. Its protein is CASGLVETSGVASTDTQYF. V is TRBV12-5 and J is TRBJ2-3; 11 positions agree with TRBD2. The germline V gene encodes CDR1 LGHNT and CDR2 FRNRAP. V dropped 0 bases and J dropped 0; count of bases not matched to a gene: 8. The CDR3 is made up of 19 amino acids.

The table lists this clone with a count of one. The genes are TRBV20-1 and TRBJ1-5; TRBD1 agrees at 9 bases. Germline V gene sequence: CDR1 DFQATT, CDR2 SNEGSKA (reference sequence). Trimming took 3 bases from V and 6 from J; bases not matched to a gene: 9. The CDR3 loop spans 15 amino acids. This CDR3 is CSASRTGGSGQPQHF. In nucleotides, the CDR3 is TGCAGTGCTAGTAGAACAGGGGGCTCGGGTCAGCCCCAGCATTTT.

The rearrangement uses TRBV4-2 and TRBJ1-2, with TRBD1 matching 7 bases. Trimming cost V 4 bases and J 6 bases; bases outside gene matches: 14. This CDR3 is 16 amino acids long. The germline V gene encodes CDR1 LGHNA and CDR2 YNFKEQ. CDR3: CASSPEGAGSYDGYTF. CDR3 coding DNA: TGTGCCAGCAGCCCCGAGGGGGCAGGAAGTTATGATGGCTACACCTTC.

The chain has TRBV27 and TRBJ2-7; D is ambiguous. V was cut by 10 bases and J by 4 bases, with 5 bases left in between. The CDR3 is made up of 9 amino acids. CDR1 MNHEY and CDR2 SMNVEV come from the germline V gene (reference sequence). This CDR3 is CATLYEQYF. The CDR3 nucleotides read TGTGCCACCCTGTACGAGCAGTACTTC.

In its sample, this clone was seen a few times. The J gene is TRBJ2-5, the V gene TRBV29-1; 7 nucleotides agree with TRBD2. The CDR3 length is 14 residues. V shed 6 bases, J shed 4 bases, and the junction held 11 bases outside the gene matches. CDR1 is SQVTM, CDR2 ANQGSEA, per germline. CDR3 protein: CSVGGVGPPETQYF. DNA for the CDR3: TGCAGCGTGGGGGGGGTGGGTCCACCAGAGACCCAGTACTTC.

The gene calls are TRBV5-4 and TRBJ1-1; unclear D gene. The V gene lost 2 bases and the J gene lost 1 base, with 6 bases spanning the gap. Germline CDR1 is SGHNT and CDR2 is YYREEE (reference sequence). The CDR3 has 13 amino acids. This CDR3 reads CASSFTRNTEAFF. For the CDR3, the DNA is TGTGCCAGCAGCTTCACTAGGAACACTGAAGCTTTCTTT.

The chain uses TRBV5-6 and TRBJ2-6; no firm D call. V gave up 5 bases and J gave up 0 bases, with 12 bases separating them. Germline CDR1 reads SGHDT; CDR2 reads YYEEEE. The CDR3 totals 16 residues. CDR3 nucleotides: TGTGCCAGCAGTCCAGGTATGCACTCTGGGGCCAACGTCCTGACTTTC. Translated, it gives CASSPGMHSGANVLTF.

V and J are TRBV7-2 and TRBJ1-2; maybe TRBD1 (5 bases). The CDR3 extends over 15 amino acids. Trimming shortened V by 3 bases and J by 0 bases, and 11 bases separated the two germline ends. Germline CDR1 and CDR2: SGHTA and FQGNSA. The CDR3 nucleotides are TGTGCCAGCAGCTTGGCAGGACACACTAACTATGGCTACACCTTC. Translated: CASSLAGHTNYGYTF.

This clone was seen just once. In the same sample, other DNA sequences code for this CDR3. The V and J genes are TRBV11-2 and TRBJ2-7, with D maybe TRBD2 (5 bases). V lost 5 bases and J lost 1, with 9 bases in between. Per the germline V gene, CDR1 is SGHAT and CDR2 is FQNNGV. This CDR3 has 13 residues. The CDR3 here is CASSPGLSYEQYF. The CDR3 region has the DNA TGTGCCAGCAGCCCGGGGTTATCCTACGAGCAGTACTTC.

V usage is TRBV10-3 and J usage is TRBJ2-1, with D maybe TRBD1 (6 bases). CDR3 length: 11 amino acids. Trimming pared 10 bases from V and 4 bases from J, leaving 8 bases between. Germline V lookup: CDR1 ENHRY, CDR2 SYGVKD. Here the CDR3 DNA reads TGTGCCACTCAGGGGTACAATGAGCAGTTCTTC. Its translation is CATQGYNEQFF.

The V call is TRBV27, the J call TRBJ2-2, with a tentative D call TRBD2 (6 bases). There are 11 residues in the CDR3. The V end lost 6 bases, the J end lost 8 bases, and 7 bases lay between the germline ends. Germline assignment: CDR1 MNHEY and CDR2 SMNVEV (reference sequence). CDR3 in DNA: TGTGCCAGCAGCCGGGGGGGGGAGCTGTTTTTT. Residues: CASSRGGELFF.

The genes are TRBV3-1 (or the pseudogene TRBV3-2) and TRBJ1-2; D is perhaps TRBD1 (5 bases). The CDR3 runs 12 residues. Germline lookup yields CDR1 LGHDT and CDR2 YNNKEL (reference sequence). V dropped 10 bases and J dropped 5 bases, with 14 bases sitting between them. CDR3 loop: CAISGGGYGYTF. The DNA of the CDR3 is TGTGCCATTTCCGGGGGGGGATATGGCTACACCTTC.

V gene TRBV6-5 combines with J gene TRBJ2-3, with 7 bases fitting TRBD1. J was trimmed by 5 bases and V by 5 bases; bases with no gene match: 10. The CDR3 covers 15 residues. Germline CDR1 MNHEY, CDR2 SVGAGI. The CDR3 loop reads CASSPDRVKGDTQYF. The CDR3 DNA is TGTGCCAGCAGTCCTGACAGGGTTAAAGGAGATACGCAGTATTTT.

The rearrangement joins TRBV19 to TRBJ1-1; D gene ambiguous. There are 11 residues in the CDR3. The germline V gene has CDR1 LNHDA and CDR2 SQIVND (reference sequence). V lost 4 bases and J 9 bases, leaving 9 bases between the germline ends. The CDR3 DNA sequence: TGTGCCAGTAGTAGCACCGCGAAAGCTTTCTTT. Amino acids: CASSSTAKAFF.

CDR3 protein: CSVDSRGDTQYF. The CDR3 DNA reads TGCAGCGTTGACTCCAGGGGGGATACGCAGTATTTT. V is TRBV29-1 and J is TRBJ2-3, with 7 bases lining up with TRBD1. Trimming cost V 3 bases and J 6 bases; bases outside gene matches: 3. Germline lookup yields CDR1 SQVTM and CDR2 ANQGSEA. The CDR3 runs to 12 residues.

The chain carries TRBV19 and TRBJ1-2, with D unclear. V lost 3 bases and J 3 bases, leaving 5 bases between the germline ends. Germline lookup yields CDR1 LNHDA and CDR2 SQIVND (reference sequence). The CDR3 loop spans 12 amino acids. The CDR3: CASSIGDYGYTF. The CDR3 coding sequence is TGTGCCAGTAGTATCGGGGACTATGGCTACACCTTC.

The chain couples TRBV5-1 to TRBJ1-2; D possibly corresponds to TRBD1 (5 bases). V was trimmed by 0 bases and J by 8 bases, leaving 14 bases between them. Germline lookup yields CDR1 SGHRS and CDR2 YFSETQ. The CDR3 length is 14 residues. Written as DNA, the CDR3 is TGCGCCAGCAGCTTGGCAGCAGGGCAGGAGGGCTACACCTTC. It encodes CASSLAAGQEGYTF.